This entry lists 30 T cell receptor beta chains sequenced from one sample in a study of cytomegalovirus exposure and HLA in healthy donors (TCRdb year 2017). Library generation was performed with the immunoSEQ multiplex PCR assay. In TCRdb, the immuneACCESS table is reduced to in-frame sequences with V and J assigned. These tables do not hold every clone; where another copy was compared, an unresolved V gene accounts for under half, and the others remain unexplained. Within this sample are approximately 150,000 clones, with 84% of them counted one time only. Together, the top ten hold 10% to 13% of the sample. The sequencing input was PBMCs. The receptors here all came from a man younger than 40 in good health and CMV-seropositive.

The rearrangement joins TRBV9 to TRBJ1-1; no firm D call. Deletions cut 4 bases from V and 3 bases from J, with 7 bases between. CDR3 length equals 12 residues. CDR1 SGDLS and CDR2 YYNGEE come from the germline V gene. DNA for the CDR3: TGTGCCAGCAGCCTCAGCGACACTGAAGCTTTCTTT. Amino acids: CASSLSDTEAFF.

The chain combines TRBV13 with TRBJ2-7; possibly TRBD2 for D (5 bases). This CDR3 spans 13 amino acids. CDR1 and CDR2 (germline): PRHDT, FYEKMQ (reference sequence). V was pared by 5 bases and J by 7 bases, with 15 bases between. The CDR3 DNA is TGTGCCAGCAGCATCGACGTGGGAGTGGAGCAGTACTTC. Protein product: CASSIDVGVEQYF.

The chain carries TRBV9 and TRBJ2-3; 8 bases match TRBD2. The V gene end was trimmed by 3 bases and the J gene end by 6 bases; junction bases not matched to a gene: 12. The CDR3 is made up of 16 amino acids. CDR1 and CDR2 (germline): SGDLS, YYNGEE. The CDR3 coding sequence is TGTGCCAGCAGCGACCTGACGGCGGGGGGCAGGGATACGCAGTATTTT. Amino acid sequence: CASSDLTAGGRDTQYF.

This chain connects TRBV29-1 to TRBJ1-1; a weak D match, TRBD1 (5 bases). Between the trimmed V and J ends, which lost 4 bases and 6 bases, there was a span of 15 bases. The germline V gene has CDR1 SQVTM and CDR2 ANQGSEA. The CDR3 is 13 residues long. CDR3 amino acids: CSVVNSGGAEAFF. CDR3 coding DNA: TGCAGCGTTGTTAACTCTGGAGGGGCTGAAGCTTTCTTT.

This chain's CDR3 is CSVGQGRSEQYF. CDR3 in DNA: TGCAGCGTTGGTCAGGGGCGCAGCGAGCAGTACTTC. The chain is built from TRBV29-1 and TRBJ2-7; D is perhaps TRBD1 (6 bases). The CDR3 runs to 12 residues. Deletions cut 4 bases from V and 6 bases from J, with 13 bases between. Germline V gene lookup returns CDR1 SQVTM and CDR2 ANQGSEA.

The chain has TRBV6-1 and TRBJ1-5; tentatively, D is TRBD1 (5 bases). Trimming pared 1 base from V and 0 bases from J, leaving 13 bases between. Germline assignment: CDR1 MNHNS and CDR2 SASEGT. This CDR3 is 17 amino acids long. DNA for the CDR3: TGTGCCAGCAGTGAAGAGGGGAGGGGAAATAGCAATCAGCCCCAGCATTTT. This encodes CASSEEGRGNSNQPQHF.

The chain joins TRBV7-3 to TRBJ1-1; the D gene is possibly TRBD1 (6 bases). From germline, CDR1 is SGHTA and CDR2 FQGTGA. The V end was cut by 1 base, the J end by 6 bases, with 15 bases between. The CDR3 length is 15 residues. Written as DNA, the CDR3 is TGTGCCAGCAGCTTAAACAGGGTTCGGGGTGCTGAAGCTTTCTTT. Encoded protein: CASSLNRVRGAEAFF.

This chain uses TRBV30 with TRBJ1-2; D perhaps matches TRBD1 (6 bases). Looked up from germline, CDR1 is GTSNPN and CDR2 is SVGIG (reference sequence). V dropped 0 bases and J dropped 4 bases, with 15 bases sitting between them. This CDR3 spans 15 amino acids. This CDR3 reads CAWSVGGAPTYGYTF. CDR3 DNA: TGTGCCTGGAGTGTAGGGGGGGCGCCCACCTATGGCTACACCTTC. The entire variable domain, with the rest obtained from reference TRBV30 and TRBJ1-2, is as follows: SQTIHQWPATLVQPVGSPLSLECTVEGTSNPNLYWYRQAAGRGLQLLFYSVGIGQISSEVPQNLSASRPQDRQFILSSKKLLLSDSGFYLCAWSVGGAPTYGYTFGSGTRLTVV.

This clone was picked up a small number of times. This chain connects TRBV29-1 to TRBJ1-2; D remains ambiguous. The CDR3 is made up of 11 amino acids. Trimming took off 5 bases at V and 0 bases at J, with 4 bases between the two ends. Germline V gives CDR1 SQVTM, CDR2 ANQGSEA. The DNA for the CDR3 is TGCAGCGTTACAGCTAACTATGGCTACACCTTC. Its protein product is CSVTANYGYTF.

This clone came up a few times. This rearrangement joins TRBV9 to TRBJ2-2; TRBD1 matches 8 bases. The germline gives CDR1 SGDLS, CDR2 YYNGEE. This CDR3 is 17 amino acids long. V lost 4 bases to trimming and J lost 5 bases; unmatched junction nucleotides: 13. The CDR3 sequence: CASSPRAGGDWTGELFF. CDR3 bases: TGTGCCAGCAGCCCACGAGCAGGGGGCGATTGGACCGGGGAGCTGTTTTTT.

This chain uses TRBV28 with TRBJ1-6, with 7 bases that match TRBD1. The CDR3 extends over 16 amino acids. The V and J ends lost 5 bases and 4 bases, in that order; junction bases with no gene match: 8. Per the germline V gene, CDR1 is MDHEN and CDR2 is SYDVKM. Written as DNA, the CDR3 is TGTGCCAGCAGTCAGGGGGGCGGAGTGTATAATTCACCCCTCCACTTT. Translating it yields CASSQGGGVYNSPLHF.

This clone was seen only once. The chain uses TRBV10-1 and TRBJ2-1, with 8 positions matching TRBD2. CDR3 length: 16 amino acids. The trim removed 0 bases at V and 0 bases at J, leaving 1 base unmatched. Germline V lookup: CDR1 WNHNN, CDR2 SYGVQD (reference sequence). The CDR3 here is CASSESSGSSYNEQFF. The CDR3 DNA reads TGCGCCAGCAGTGAGTCAAGCGGGAGCTCCTACAATGAGCAGTTCTTC.

This sequence joins TRBV14 and TRBJ2-7; TRBD1 matches at 11 bases. Germline loops: CDR1 SGHDN, CDR2 FVKESK. The CDR3 runs to 12 residues. V was clipped by 8 bases and J by 4 bases; unmatched bases: 1. CDR3 residues: CASGTGGYEQYF. Written as DNA, the CDR3 is TGTGCCAGCGGGACAGGGGGGTACGAGCAGTACTTC.

This chain connects TRBV5-5 to TRBJ2-1; 14 bases map to TRBD2. This CDR3 region has 16 residues. Germline CDR1 and CDR2: SGHKS and YYEKEE (reference sequence). J lost 14 bases, V lost 4 bases, and 14 bases had no gene match. The CDR3 nucleotides read TGTGCCAGCAGCCCAAGACTAGCGGGGGGGCAGTGGAAAAAGTTCTTC. It specifies CASSPRLAGGQWKKFF.

The V and J genes are TRBV13 and TRBJ1-6; TRBD1 matches 7 bases. Looked up from germline, CDR1 is PRHDT and CDR2 is FYEKMQ (reference sequence). The CDR3 totals 17 residues. V was pared by 1 base and J by 5 bases, with 8 bases of the junction left unmatched. CDR3 nucleotide sequence: TGTGCCAGCAGCTTAGTGACCCGCACAGGGGATAATTCACCCCTCCACTTT. It yields the protein CASSLVTRTGDNSPLHF.

The chain employs TRBV7-9 and TRBJ1-5, with TRBD1 matching over 9 bases. CDR3 length: 15 amino acids. CDR1 and CDR2 (germline): SEHNR, FQNEAQ (reference sequence). J was trimmed by 6 bases and V by 5 bases; bases with no gene match: 8. The CDR3, as DNA: TGTGCCAGCAGCACCTACAGGGGGCCGGCTCAGCCCCAGCATTTT. Translation gives CASSTYRGPAQPQHF.

J is TRBJ1-1 and V is TRBV6-5; D ambiguous. This CDR3 is built from 12 residues. Germline V CDR1 and CDR2: MNHEY, SVGAGI. With 5 bases removed from V and 7 bases from J, the gap between germline ends came to 11 bases. As DNA, the CDR3 is TGTGCCAGCAGTCACGGAGGAGGTGAAGCTTTCTTT. This sequence encodes CASSHGGGEAFF.

J is TRBJ2-1 and V is TRBV11-2, with TRBD1 as a possible D gene (6 bases). The CDR3 runs 19 residues. Between the trimmed V and J ends, which lost 2 bases and 5 bases, there was a span of 25 bases. CDR1 and CDR2 from the germline V gene are SGHAT and FQNNGV. CDR3 sequence (DNA): TGTGCCAGCAGCTTAATCAGGGGTACCTTTACCATTTCACACAATGAGCAGTTCTTC. This codes for CASSLIRGTFTISHNEQFF.

The gene calls are TRBV11-2 and TRBJ1-4; a weak D match, TRBD1 (6 bases). V shed 5 bases and J shed 8 bases, with 12 bases lying between them. The CDR3 consists of 13 residues. Germline values: CDR1 SGHAT, CDR2 FQNNGV. The CDR3 loop is CASSPRTDEKLFF. The CDR3 coding sequence is TGTGCCAGCAGCCCTAGGACAGACGAAAAACTGTTTTTT. The whole variable domain, remainder taken from reference TRBV11-2 and TRBJ1-4, is EAGVAQSPRYKIIEKRQSVAFWCNPISGHATLYWYQQILGQGPKLLIQFQNNGVVDDSQLPKDRFSAERLKGVDSTLKIQPAKLEDSAVYLCASSPRTDEKLFFGSGTQLSVL.

The rearrangement uses TRBV7-3 and TRBJ2-2, with 9 bases fitting TRBD2. CDR3 length: 16 residues. J gave up 4 bases and V 5 bases, and 8 bases lay outside the gene matches. Germline V CDR1 and CDR2: SGHTA, FQGTGA. For the CDR3, the DNA is TGTGCCAGCAGCCTACAGGGGACTAGCTTCACCGGGGAGCTGTTTTTT. Amino acids: CASSLQGTSFTGELFF.

J is TRBJ1-2 and V is TRBV6-1, with TRBD1 identical over 7 bases. Germline V lookup: CDR1 MNHNS, CDR2 SASEGT. V lost 3 bases to trimming and J lost 5 bases; unmatched junction nucleotides: 6. This CDR3 is 14 amino acids long. The CDR3 bases are TGTGCCAGCAGTGACAGGACAGGACTTTATGGCTACACCTTC. It yields the protein CASSDRTGLYGYTF.

The rearrangement links TRBV5-1 to TRBJ2-7; 10 bases are a match to TRBD1. Germline V gives CDR1 SGHRS, CDR2 YFSETQ. This CDR3 is 17 amino acids long. J was trimmed by 2 bases and V by 3 bases; bases with no gene match: 11. DNA for the CDR3: TGCGCCAGCAGCTGGGGGTGGACAGGGGGTCCCCCCTACGAGCAGTACTTC. Amino acid sequence: CASSWGWTGGPPYEQYF.

This clone showed up just once. The chain employs TRBV9 and TRBJ1-2; 7 bases match TRBD1. Germline V gene data show CDR1 as SGDLS and CDR2 as YYNGEE. CDR3 size: 15 residues. Trimming cost V 4 bases and J 4 bases; bases outside gene matches: 10. CDR3 nucleotide sequence: TGTGCCAGCAGCCCTCGACAGGGTGGTATCTATGGCTACACCTTC. Its translation is CASSPRQGGIYGYTF.

This sequence joins TRBV29-1 and TRBJ2-1, with 10 positions matching TRBD1. Germline V gene sequence: CDR1 SQVTM, CDR2 ANQGSEA. The junction had 9 bases not matched to a gene; V was cut back by 2 bases and J by 8 bases. This CDR3 is 15 amino acids long. CDR3 region: CSVETSGTGVHEQFF. In DNA form, the CDR3 reads TGCAGCGTTGAAACCTCCGGGACAGGGGTCCATGAGCAGTTCTTC.

This clone was counted only a few times. The rearrangement joins TRBV7-2 to TRBJ2-5; D gene ambiguous. The CDR3 is 14 amino acids. Germline CDR1 and CDR2: SGHTA and FQGNSA. Trimming shortened V by 5 bases and J by 2 bases, and 12 bases separated the two germline ends. This CDR3 reads CASSPRGDQETQYF. The CDR3 bases are TGTGCCAGCAGCCCTAGAGGAGATCAAGAGACCCAGTACTTC.

V is TRBV6-5 and J is TRBJ1-5, with D perhaps TRBD1 (5 bases). The V and J ends lost 0 bases and 6 bases respectively, with 9 bases between them. Germline assignment: CDR1 MNHEY and CDR2 SVGAGI. This CDR3 has 14 amino acids. The CDR3 reads CASSYSLGGQPQHF. In nucleotides, the CDR3 is TGTGCCAGCAGTTACTCGTTGGGGGGTCAGCCCCAGCATTTT.

The chain employs TRBV4-3 and TRBJ2-7; D gene uncertain. CDR3 size: 16 residues. CDR1 is LGHNA, CDR2 YSLEER, per germline. Trimming pared 1 base from V and 2 bases from J, leaving 15 bases between. The CDR3 reads CASSQGLVKTAYEQYF. The CDR3 DNA sequence: TGCGCCAGCAGCCAAGGGCTAGTAAAGACGGCCTACGAGCAGTACTTC.

This chain connects TRBV5-1 to TRBJ2-1; 12 nucleotides agree with TRBD2. Unmatched junction bases numbered 5, after V lost 4 bases and J lost 3 bases. Per germline, CDR1 SGHRS and CDR2 YFSETQ. The CDR3 contains 16 residues. CDR3 loop: CASSGGTSGYYNEQFF. The CDR3 DNA follows: TGCGCCAGCAGCGGAGGGACTAGCGGGTACTACAATGAGCAGTTCTTC.

The chain recombines TRBV6-1 with TRBJ1-2, with 9 bases fitting TRBD1. The CDR3 totals 15 residues. Germline assignment: CDR1 MNHNS and CDR2 SASEGT. Trimming cost V 2 bases and J 3 bases; bases outside gene matches: 4. CDR3 sequence (DNA): TGTGCCAGCAGTGAATGGGGACAGGGTGACTATGGCTACACCTTC. It yields the protein CASSEWGQGDYGYTF.

This rearrangement joins TRBV4-3 to TRBJ2-1, with 7 nucleotides matching TRBD1. The CDR3 is 14 amino acids. Trimming at V came to 5 bases and at J to 9 bases, leaving 10 bases not matched to a gene. CDR1 and CDR2 from the germline V gene are LGHNA and YSLEER. The CDR3 DNA reads TGCGCCAGCAGCGATCAAACAGGGGACCCTGAGCAGTTCTTC. Translating gives CASSDQTGDPEQFF.